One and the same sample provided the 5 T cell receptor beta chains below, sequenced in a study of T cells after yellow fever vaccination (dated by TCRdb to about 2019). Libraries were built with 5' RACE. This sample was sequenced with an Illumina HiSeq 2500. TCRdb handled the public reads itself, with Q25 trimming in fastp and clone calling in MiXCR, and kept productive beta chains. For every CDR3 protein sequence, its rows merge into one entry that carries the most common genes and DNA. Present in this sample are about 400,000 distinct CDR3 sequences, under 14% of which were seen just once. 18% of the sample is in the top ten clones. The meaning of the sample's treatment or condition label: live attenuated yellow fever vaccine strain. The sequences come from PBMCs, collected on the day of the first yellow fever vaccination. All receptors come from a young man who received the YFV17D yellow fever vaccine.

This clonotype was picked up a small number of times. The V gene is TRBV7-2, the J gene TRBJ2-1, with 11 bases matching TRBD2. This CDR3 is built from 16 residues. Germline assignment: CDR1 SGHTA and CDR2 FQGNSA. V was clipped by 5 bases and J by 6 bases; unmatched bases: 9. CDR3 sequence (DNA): TGTGCCAGCAGCCGACAGGGTAGCGGGGGGGGCAATGAGCAGTTCTTC. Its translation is CASSRQGSGGGNEQFF.

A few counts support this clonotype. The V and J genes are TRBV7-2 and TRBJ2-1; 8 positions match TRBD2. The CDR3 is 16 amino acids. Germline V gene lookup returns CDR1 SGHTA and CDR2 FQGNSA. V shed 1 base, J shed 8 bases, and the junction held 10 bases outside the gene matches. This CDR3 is CASSLGGRGGVDEQFF. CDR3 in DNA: TGTGCCAGCAGCTTAGGCGGACGGGGGGGGGTCGATGAGCAGTTCTTC.

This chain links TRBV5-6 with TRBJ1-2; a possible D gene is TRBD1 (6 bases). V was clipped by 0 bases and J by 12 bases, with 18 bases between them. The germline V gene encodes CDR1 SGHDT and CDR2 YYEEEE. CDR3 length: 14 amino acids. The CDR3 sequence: CASSLVRGQRINTF. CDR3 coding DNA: TGTGCCAGCAGCTTGGTCCGGGGGCAAAGGATAAACACCTTC.

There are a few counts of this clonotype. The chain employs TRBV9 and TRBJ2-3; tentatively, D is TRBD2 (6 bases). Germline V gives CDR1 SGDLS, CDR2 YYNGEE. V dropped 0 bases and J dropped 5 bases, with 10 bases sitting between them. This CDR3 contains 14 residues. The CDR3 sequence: CASSVDPSEDTQYF. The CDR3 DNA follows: TGTGCCAGCAGCGTAGATCCTAGCGAAGATACGCAGTATTTT.

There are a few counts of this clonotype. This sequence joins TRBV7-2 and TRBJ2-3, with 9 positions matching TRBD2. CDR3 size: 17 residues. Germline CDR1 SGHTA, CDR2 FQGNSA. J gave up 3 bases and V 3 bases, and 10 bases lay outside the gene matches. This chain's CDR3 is CASSFPVGAGGTDTQYF. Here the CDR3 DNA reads TGTGCCAGCAGCTTCCCGGTTGGGGCGGGGGGGACAGATACGCAGTATTTT. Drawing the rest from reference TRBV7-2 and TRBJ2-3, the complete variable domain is GAGVSQSPSNKVTEKGKDVELRCDPISGHTALYWYRQSLGQGLEFLIYFQGNSAPDKSGLPSDRFSAERTGGSVSTLTIQRTQQEDSAVYLCASSFPVGAGGTDTQYFGPGTRLTVL.